The clone carrying this TCR beta chain came up once. Sequencing was performed with immunoSEQ multiplex PCR; in TCRdb, only in-frame clones are kept and a portion is missing. There are 450,000 to 500,000 clones in the sample; roughly nine tenths occur only once, and more than 7.5% lies in the top ten. The V end was cut by 6 bases, the J end by 0 bases, with 9 bases between. This CDR3 has 14 amino acids. Germline V CDR1 and CDR2: KGHSH, LQKENI. These data come from a study of blood T cell repertoires in COVID-19. Sequenced: PBMCs or T cells enriched from blood (not recorded which). The rearrangement uses TRBV18 and TRBJ1-5, with D perhaps matching TRBD1 (5 bases). The sequence derives from a woman aged 60 to 75 who had recovered from COVID-19. This CDR3 is CASSRDHSNQPQHF. The DNA for the CDR3 is TGTGCCAGCTCGCGGGACCATAGCAATCAGCCCCAGCATTTT.